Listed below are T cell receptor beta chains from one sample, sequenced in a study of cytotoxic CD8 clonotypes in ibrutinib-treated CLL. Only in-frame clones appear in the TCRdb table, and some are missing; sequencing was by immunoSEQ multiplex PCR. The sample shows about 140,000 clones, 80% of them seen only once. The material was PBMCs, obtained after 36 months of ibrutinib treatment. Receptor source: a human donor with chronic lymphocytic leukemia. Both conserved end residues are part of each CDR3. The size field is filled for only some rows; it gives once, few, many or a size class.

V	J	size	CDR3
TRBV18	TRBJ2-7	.	CASSPRLVNEQYF
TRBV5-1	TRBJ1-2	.	CASSSGPGGDSYTF
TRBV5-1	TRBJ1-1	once	CASSWERDMGAFF
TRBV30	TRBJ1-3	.	CAWSVVPSSGNTIYF
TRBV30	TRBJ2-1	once	CALGGSYNEQFF
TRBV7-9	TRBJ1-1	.	CASSFSQGSNTEAFF
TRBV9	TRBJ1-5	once	CASSVFGVQGQPQHF
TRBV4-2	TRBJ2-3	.	CASSQDLRVDTQYF
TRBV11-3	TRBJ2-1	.	CASSMGQVGYNEQFF
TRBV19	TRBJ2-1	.	CASSGGQGSYNEQFF
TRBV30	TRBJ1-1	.	CAWSPLGANTEAFF
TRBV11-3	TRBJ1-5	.	CASSLVQRSDQPQHF
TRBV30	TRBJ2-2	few	CAWCPAYTGELFF
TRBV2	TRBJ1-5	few	CASAPSTAEWQPQHF
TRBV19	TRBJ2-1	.	CASSTRTSGSDEQFF
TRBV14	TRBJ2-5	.	CASSRRTSGSWGQETQYF
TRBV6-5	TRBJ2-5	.	CASCSGGKETQYF
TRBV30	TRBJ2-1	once	CAWSVLGWEPYNEQFF
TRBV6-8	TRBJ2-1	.	CASSYLPDSYNEQFF
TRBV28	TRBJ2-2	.	CASRPSGQGAFWELFF
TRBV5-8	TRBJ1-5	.	CASSFPPSGNSNQPQHF
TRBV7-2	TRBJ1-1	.	CASSSGTANTEAFF
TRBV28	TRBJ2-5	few	CASSLRETQYF
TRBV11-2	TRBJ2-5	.	CASSLITKETQYF
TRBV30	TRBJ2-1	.	CAWSVIGTSGYNEQFF
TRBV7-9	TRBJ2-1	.	CASSRWTGQPYNEQFF
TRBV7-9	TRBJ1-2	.	CASSSPKRSGYTF
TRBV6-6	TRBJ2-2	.	CASTQDRNTGELFF
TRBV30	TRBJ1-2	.	CAWSVGFNYGYTF
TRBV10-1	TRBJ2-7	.	CANPRTSGRANNYEQYF
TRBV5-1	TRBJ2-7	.	CASSLPSSYEQYF
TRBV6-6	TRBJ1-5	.	CASSYETVLGNQPQHF
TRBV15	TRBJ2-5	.	CATSRIGSQETQYF
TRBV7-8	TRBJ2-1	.	CASSLGLGLAESSYNEQFF
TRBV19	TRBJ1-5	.	CASSIRVNQPQHF
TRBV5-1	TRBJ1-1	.	CASSLEWGLNTEAFF
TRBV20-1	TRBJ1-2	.	CSASYGYTF
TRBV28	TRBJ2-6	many	CASSLGQVSGANVLTF
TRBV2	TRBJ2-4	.	CASSERWGRNIQYF
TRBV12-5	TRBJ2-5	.	CASGPPDRGAVGTQYF
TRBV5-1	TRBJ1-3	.	CASSLLGQASGNTIYF
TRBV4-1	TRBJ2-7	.	CASSQGAEQYF
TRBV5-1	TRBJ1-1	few	CASSFKTGLVGTEAFF
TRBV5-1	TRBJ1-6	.	CASSFRTGAAPLHF
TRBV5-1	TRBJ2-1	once	CASSVGDRPYNEQFF
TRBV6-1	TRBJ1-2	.	CASSSTGGLYGYTF
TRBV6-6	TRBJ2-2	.	CASTYLGKGAGLFF
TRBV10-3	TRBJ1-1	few	CAIKLALNTEAFF
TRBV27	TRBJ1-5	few	CASSPSGGPLRPQHF
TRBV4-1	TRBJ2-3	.	CASSQDLFGATSTDTQYF
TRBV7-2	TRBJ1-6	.	CASSWTGENSPLHF
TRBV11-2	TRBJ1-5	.	CASSLSPFSNQPQHF
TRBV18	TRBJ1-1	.	CASSPLILRGDTEAFF